This T cell receptor (beta chain) originates from a study of T cell responses to AZD1222 COVID-19 vaccine (dated by TCRdb to the early 2020s). About the full investigation: AZD1222 recipients whose second dose came at about 4 weeks and those whose second dose came at about 12 weeks were combined into one group, since spike-specific TCR depth and breadth did not differ between the two schedules. A total of 230 to 250 trial participants underwent TCR sequencing, of whom 207 had received two doses of AZD1222 and approximately 25 had received two doses of the MenACWY control vaccine. Trial participants were enrolled by age into subgroups of 18-55, 56-69 and 70-plus years, and about 150, 27 and 61 TCR-sequenced participants, respectively, were included in these subgroups.

A note on this clone: Its antigen has not been determined. Per-base qualities were not stored, and no clone one base away is much larger.

What the work shows at the level of the full study, not this receptor alone: No day 14 peak-response samples were available, so repertoires were characterized only after the peak T cell response. Only five or six AZD1222 recipients were SARS-CoV-2 seropositive at baseline, limiting conclusions about previously exposed vaccinees. Nearly half of unique spike-specific TCRs reportedly recognized epitopes outside regions mutated in the B.1.351 and B.1.1.7 variants. Participants were mostly white British, with more females than males. The authors suggested clonal diversity may have been underestimated. In the small 56-69-year group, the increase in depth fell short of significance, most likely because of low power. After two AZD1222 doses, both the breadth and the depth of spike-specific TCRs were significantly higher than at day 0 and than in MenACWY recipients. The whole spike protein was spanned by vaccine-associated CD4 TCRs, and dominant responses were seen in regions 160-218 and 743-854.

The CDR3 regions of human TCRbeta chains were analyzed by immunosequencing. The authors processed their data as follows. TCRs in the repertoires were compared against a reference library of SARS-CoV-2-specific TCRs that had been generated with the MIRA antigen-specificity platform. Breadth meant the fraction of unique TCRs that were SARS-CoV-2-associated, whereas depth meant the fraction of total T cells that were SARS-CoV-2-associated. Using the MIRA data, every spike-specific TCR was mapped to the spike region that the TCR reacted to and assigned to either a CD4 or a CD8 class. Log10-transformed breadth and depth values were compared by one-way ANOVA with Sidak's multiple comparisons tests. In TCRdb, the immuneACCESS table is reduced to in-frame sequences with V and J assigned. These tables do not hold every clone; where another copy was compared, an unresolved V gene accounts for under half, and the others remain unexplained. The V and J calls and clone size were taken over from that table, and D and trimming were inferred from the DNA. In this sample the table shows approximately 170,000 clones, 80% to 95% of which occur a single time. 1.5% to 2% of the sample belongs to the ten largest clones.

Spanning cysteine to phenylalanine, the CDR3 consists of 16 amino acids. The only DNA kept is the CDR3, 48 bases in frame from the first base. CDR1 and CDR2 are drawn from the germline V gene (reference sequence): LGHDT, YNNKEL. V is reduced by 0 bases and J by 4 bases, leaving a spacing of 15 bases between them. What the time point label conveys for this sample: baseline before first vaccination. Samples from vaccinated people were obtained from the UK trials COV001 and COV002, which included a single-blind randomized controlled phase 2/3 trial of AZD1222 (ChAdOx1 nCoV-19) in healthy adults. For TCRbeta chain sequencing, PBMC samples from trial participants were taken at day 0 and at day 28 after the second dose.

The sequences come from peripheral blood, collected on day 0 of AZD1222 vaccination. The rearranged chain carries TRBV3-1 (or the pseudogene TRBV3-2) and TRBJ1-1; the D gene lacks a confident call. The TCR was taken from an adult in good health. CDR3 sequence: CASSQEVAGFGTEAFF. The nucleotide sequence is TGTGCCAGCAGCCAAGAGGTGGCGGGGTTCGGCACTGAAGCTTTCTTT.